Following are 32 T cell receptor beta chains from one sample sequenced in a study of regulatory T cells. Amplification used 52 TRBV primers and 13 TRBJ primers. Clones were sequenced by immunoSEQ multiplex PCR, and TCRdb holds only the in-frame ones, with some missing. The table records 17,000 or so clones, roughly 90% of them present only once. Sequencing used CD8+ T cells sorted from blood. The receptor source for this set is a person aged 18 to 30 with CD3G deficiency.

V gene TRBV5-1 combines with J gene TRBJ1-1, with unresolved D. Germline values: CDR1 SGHRS, CDR2 YFSETQ. The V end lost 9 bases, the J end lost 1 base, and 13 bases lay between the germline ends. The CDR3 is 13 residues long. The CDR3 region is CATEVEPNTEAFF. The CDR3 nucleotides are TGCGCCACCGAAGTGGAACCGAACACTGAAGCTTTCTTT.

The chain carries TRBV4-1 and TRBJ1-2; D might be TRBD1 (5 bases). The CDR3 spans 14 residues. V dropped 0 bases and J dropped 8 bases, with 13 bases sitting between them. Germline CDR1 reads MGHRA; CDR2 reads YSYEKL. CDR3 residues: CASSQELRVWGYTF. As DNA, the CDR3 is TGCGCCAGCAGCCAAGAGCTCAGGGTTTGGGGCTACACCTTC.

This chain uses TRBV6-6 with TRBJ1-1; no clear D gene. The CDR3 totals 12 residues. The germline V gene encodes CDR1 MNHNY and CDR2 SVGAGI (reference sequence). V was cut by 6 bases and J by 2 bases, with 7 bases left in between. CDR3 sequence: CASSPGNTEAFF. The CDR3, as DNA: TGTGCCAGCAGCCCCGGCAACACTGAAGCTTTCTTT.

This chain connects TRBV28 to TRBJ2-1; 8 bases are a match to TRBD1. The CDR3 consists of 15 residues. Germline assignment: CDR1 MDHEN and CDR2 SYDVKM. Trimming removed 4 bases from V and 9 bases from J; junction bases left unmatched: 11. CDR3 in DNA: TGTGCCAGCAGTTCCCCGCACCAGGGGGCGATTGAGCAGTTCTTC. This gives the protein CASSSPHQGAIEQFF. The full variable domain, in which reference TRBV28 and TRBJ2-1 provide the parts outside the CDR3, is DVKVTQSSRYLVKRTGEKVFLECVQDMDHENMFWYRQDPGLGLRLIYFSYDVKMKEKGDIPEGYSVSREKKERFSLILESASTNQTSMYLCASSSPHQGAIEQFFGPGTRLTVL.

V usage is TRBV2 and J usage is TRBJ1-1; no clear D gene. V was clipped by 0 bases and J by 8 bases, with 7 bases between them. CDR3 length: 12 amino acids. Looked up from germline, CDR1 is SNHLY and CDR2 is FYNNEI. The CDR3 reads CASSEAAREAFF. The CDR3 DNA sequence: TGTGCCAGCAGTGAAGCGGCCAGGGAAGCTTTCTTT.

The J gene is TRBJ2-5, the V gene TRBV27; 7 positions match TRBD1. This CDR3 is 15 amino acids long. The germline V gene encodes CDR1 MNHEY and CDR2 SMNVEV (reference sequence). The trim removed 5 bases at V and 1 base at J, leaving 7 bases unmatched. CDR3 nucleotides: TGTGCCAGCAGTCCTATCGGGGACAGCCAAGAGACCCAGTACTTC. Its translation: CASSPIGDSQETQYF.

The chain couples TRBV19 to TRBJ2-1; either TRBD1 or TRBD2 may supply D (5 bases each). Deletions cut 3 bases from V and 7 bases from J, with 10 bases between. CDR1 and CDR2 from the germline V gene are LNHDA and SQIVND (reference sequence). CDR3 length: 13 amino acids. CDR3 sequence (DNA): TGTGCCAGTAGTATTACTAGGGGAAATGAGCAGTTCTTC. Its protein product is CASSITRGNEQFF.

The chain uses TRBV19 and TRBJ1-5; D is possibly TRBD1 (5 bases). This CDR3 is 14 amino acids long. V was clipped by 6 bases and J by 3 bases, with 12 bases between them. The germline V gene encodes CDR1 LNHDA and CDR2 SQIVND (reference sequence). CDR3 nucleotide sequence: TGTGCCAGTAGAAAGCCAGGGTTCAATCAGCCCCAGCATTTT. Translating gives CASRKPGFNQPQHF.

This clone was observed a handful of times. The J gene is TRBJ2-1, the V gene TRBV27; unclear D gene. CDR3 length: 14 amino acids. With 5 bases removed from V and 6 bases from J, the gap between germline ends came to 14 bases. CDR1 and CDR2 (germline): MNHEY, SMNVEV (reference sequence). CDR3 sequence reads: CASSPSNYVNEQFF. The CDR3 coding sequence is TGTGCCAGCAGTCCCAGCAACTACGTCAATGAGCAGTTCTTC.

The chain has TRBV19 and TRBJ2-5; D unclear. The germline V gene encodes CDR1 LNHDA and CDR2 SQIVND (reference sequence). The V end was cut by 3 bases, the J end by 3 bases, with 17 bases between. This CDR3 has 16 amino acids. The CDR3 region has the DNA TGTGCCAGTAGTATTAGTTTCCGGCCCCCGAAAGAGACCCAGTACTTC. It translates to CASSISFRPPKETQYF. Filled out from reference TRBV19 and TRBJ2-5, the complete variable domain reads DGGITQSPKYLFRKEGQNVTLSCEQNLNHDAMYWYRQDPGQGLRLIYYSQIVNDFQKGDIAEGYSVSREKKESFPLTVTSAQKNPTAFYLCASSISFRPPKETQYFGPGTRLLVL.

This chain connects TRBV7-9 to TRBJ2-1; the D is unclear. The CDR3 is 13 amino acids. The V end was cut by 5 bases, the J end by 9 bases, with 14 bases between. Germline V gives CDR1 SEHNR, CDR2 FQNEAQ (reference sequence). The CDR3 DNA is TGTGCCAGCAGCGGGTCCCTGTTAGGTGAGCAGTTCTTC. Translated: CASSGSLLGEQFF.

The V and J genes are TRBV7-9 and TRBJ2-3; unclear D gene. V was cut by 4 bases and J by 2 bases, with 7 bases left in between. The V gene's germline CDR1 is SEHNR and CDR2 FQNEAQ (reference sequence). The CDR3 covers 13 residues. Here the CDR3 DNA reads TGTGCCAGCAGCTCCCCCTTCACAGATACGCAGTATTTT. It translates to CASSSPFTDTQYF. The full variable domain, in which reference TRBV7-9 and TRBJ2-3 provide the parts outside the CDR3, is DTGVSQNPRHKITKRGQNVTFRCDPISEHNRLYWYRQTLGQGPEFLTYFQNEAQLEKSRLLSDRFSAERPKGSFSTLEIQRTEQGDSAMYLCASSSPFTDTQYFGPGTRLTVL.

The chain combines TRBV5-6 with TRBJ2-7, with 9 bases fitting TRBD1. V gave up 6 bases and J gave up 5 bases; unmatched junction bases: 6. The CDR3 covers 13 residues. Germline-derived CDR1 and CDR2 are SGHDT and YYEEEE. CDR3 sequence: CASMGQGVHEQYF. CDR3 DNA sequence: TGTGCCAGCATGGGACAGGGTGTCCACGAGCAGTACTTC.

The rearrangement uses TRBV5-1 and TRBJ2-7; 11 nucleotides line up with TRBD1. CDR3 length equals 14 residues. With V trimmed by 4 bases and J by 2 bases, 2 bases remained unmatched. Germline lookup yields CDR1 SGHRS and CDR2 YFSETQ. The CDR3: CASSRGQGAYEQYF. The CDR3, as DNA: TGCGCCAGCAGCCGGGGACAGGGGGCCTACGAGCAGTACTTC. The variable domain in full, with the rest retrieved from reference TRBV5-1 and TRBJ2-7, is KAGVTQTPRYLIKTRGQQVTLSCSPISGHRSVSWYQQTPGQGLQFLFEYFSETQRNKGNFPGRFSGRQFSNSRSEMNVSTLELGDSALYLCASSRGQGAYEQYFGPGTRLTVT.

By share, this clone counts as large. The chain combines TRBV6-6 with TRBJ2-1; 13 bases match TRBD2. The V segment lost 0 bases and the J segment 13 bases; nucleotides outside the gene matches: 3. The CDR3 totals 14 residues. Germline V gene data show CDR1 as MNHNY and CDR2 as SVGAGI (reference sequence). In DNA form, the CDR3 reads TGTGCCAGCAGTTACTCGGGGACTAGCGGGGTCCAGTTCTTC. Encoded protein: CASSYSGTSGVQFF.

This rearrangement joins TRBV7-9 to TRBJ2-1; the D gene is possibly TRBD2 (6 bases). Germline CDR1 SEHNR, CDR2 FQNEAQ (reference sequence). The CDR3 extends over 14 amino acids. With 0 bases removed from V and 3 bases from J, the gap between germline ends came to 6 bases. CDR3 bases: TGTGCCAGCAGCTTAGCTAGCGGCTACAATGAGCAGTTCTTC. Translating it yields CASSLASGYNEQFF.

This chain uses TRBV6-6 with TRBJ2-3; D remains unclear. Germline CDR1 reads MNHNY; CDR2 reads SVGAGI (reference sequence). This CDR3 comprises 13 residues. Trimming took off 6 bases at V and 1 base at J, with 8 bases between the two ends. The CDR3 spells CASRKLGTDTQYF. DNA for the CDR3: TGTGCCAGCAGGAAACTGGGCACAGATACGCAGTATTTT.

This chain joins TRBV7-9 and TRBJ2-1; unclear D gene. Germline lookup yields CDR1 SEHNR and CDR2 FQNEAQ (reference sequence). The CDR3 spans 13 residues. V lost 4 bases to trimming and J lost 7 bases, with 11 bases between them. The CDR3 DNA reads as TGTGCCAGCAGCTCCCTACTGGAAAATGAGCAGTTCTTC. Its protein is CASSSLLENEQFF.

CDR3 bases: TGTGCCAGCAGCTTAGAGGCAGGGTGTCCTAGTACAGATACGCAGTATTTT. Protein: CASSLEAGCPSTDTQYF. V is TRBV7-4 and J is TRBJ2-3, with D possibly matching TRBD1 (5 bases). The CDR3 totals 17 residues. CDR1 is SGHVT and CDR2 is SQSDAQ in the germline V gene. V lost 1 base and J lost 3, with 17 bases in between.

The chain couples TRBV4-1 to TRBJ2-7, with 8 bases matching TRBD1. The CDR3 runs to 15 residues. Germline lookup yields CDR1 MGHRA and CDR2 YSYEKL. V was clipped by 4 bases and J by 2 bases; unmatched bases: 7. In nucleotides, the CDR3 is TGCGCCAGCAGCCCGTGGACAGGGCCCCCCTACGAGCAGTACTTC. It specifies CASSPWTGPPYEQYF.

The gene calls are TRBV10-2 and TRBJ1-2, with D tentatively TRBD1 (5 bases). V was shortened by 6 bases and J by 0 bases, with 11 bases between the two germline ends. The CDR3 is made up of 14 amino acids. The V gene's germline CDR1 is WSHSY and CDR2 SAAADI. The CDR3 protein is CASRGGVPNYGYTF. The CDR3 bases are TGCGCCAGCAGGGGAGGGGTGCCTAACTATGGCTACACCTTC.

J is TRBJ2-3 and V is TRBV27; D ambiguous. With 5 bases removed from V and 9 bases from J, the gap between germline ends came to 15 bases. The germline V gene has CDR1 MNHEY and CDR2 SMNVEV (reference sequence). The CDR3 has 13 amino acids. The CDR3 loop is CASSPPGQITQYF. For the CDR3, the DNA is TGTGCCAGCAGTCCGCCTGGCCAGATCACGCAGTATTTT.

The chain joins TRBV30 to TRBJ2-7; tentative D call: TRBD2 (6 bases). There are 14 residues in the CDR3. Germline values: CDR1 GTSNPN, CDR2 SVGIG (reference sequence). Trimming took 0 bases from V and 1 from J, leaving 10 bases between them. The chain's CDR3 is CAWSVGGGSYEQYF. In DNA, the CDR3 is TGTGCCTGGAGTGTCGGGGGTGGGTCCTACGAGCAGTACTTC.

This clone was recorded only once. The V gene is TRBV28, the J gene TRBJ2-7; D remains unclear. CDR1 MDHEN and CDR2 SYDVKM come from the germline V gene. The CDR3 covers 14 residues. V lost 1 base, J lost 3 bases, and 10 bases lay in between. In DNA, the CDR3 is TGTGCCAGCAGTTTATATCGTTCGGGCTACGAGCAGTACTTC. Residues: CASSLYRSGYEQYF.

This rearrangement joins TRBV5-1 to TRBJ2-7; 7 bases are a match to TRBD1. Germline V CDR1 and CDR2: SGHRS, YFSETQ. V gave up 4 bases and J gave up 6 bases; unmatched junction bases: 16. The CDR3 is 16 residues long. CDR3 sequence: CASSNGVGGEKGEQYF. CDR3 in DNA: TGCGCCAGCAGCAATGGTGTAGGGGGCGAAAAGGGCGAGCAGTACTTC.

The V gene is TRBV6-1, the J gene TRBJ2-3; 8 bases are shared with TRBD2. Trimming removed 2 bases from V and 9 bases from J; junction bases left unmatched: 10. CDR1 and CDR2 (germline): MNHNS, SASEGT. CDR3 length: 15 residues. In DNA, the CDR3 is TGTGCCAGCAGTGAATGGGGCGGGAGGTCGGGGACGCAGTATTTT. This encodes CASSEWGGRSGTQYF.

This clone was recorded only once. Other DNA sequences in the same sample also yield this CDR3. The chain is built from TRBV11-2 and TRBJ2-6; 7 bases agree with TRBD1. With 0 bases clipped from V and 4 bases from J, the junction kept 6 bases outside the gene matches. CDR3 length: 17 residues. The germline gives CDR1 SGHAT, CDR2 FQNNGV. Here the CDR3 reads CASSLDYEGAGANVLTF. DNA of the CDR3: TGTGCCAGCAGCTTAGATTACGAGGGGGCGGGGGCCAACGTCCTGACTTTC.

This chain joins TRBV11-2 and TRBJ1-6, with a possible D match to TRBD1 (5 bases). This CDR3 is built from 15 residues. The V and J ends lost 7 bases and 5 bases respectively, with 15 bases between them. Per the germline V gene, CDR1 is SGHAT and CDR2 is FQNNGV. The CDR3 loop is CASTKWGVDNSPLHF. DNA of the CDR3: TGTGCCAGCACCAAATGGGGGGTGGATAATTCACCCCTCCACTTT.

This clone was seen just once. The rearrangement links TRBV11-2 to TRBJ2-7; a weak D match, TRBD2 (6 bases). CDR3 size: 14 residues. The ends were cut back, 1 base at V and 4 bases at J, with 11 bases in the middle. CDR1 SGHAT and CDR2 FQNNGV come from the germline V gene. The CDR3: CASSLGRGDYEQYF. The CDR3 DNA follows: TGTGCCAGCAGCTTAGGGCGGGGAGATTACGAGCAGTACTTC.

The chain links TRBV19 to TRBJ2-1; 13 bases fit TRBD2. Germline V gene sequence: CDR1 LNHDA, CDR2 SQIVND (reference sequence). With V trimmed by 4 bases and J by 1 base, 7 bases remained unmatched. The CDR3 consists of 18 residues. The CDR3 loop reads CASSTRTSGGRSYNEQFF. In DNA, the CDR3 is TGTGCCAGTAGTACGCGGACTAGCGGGGGTAGGTCCTACAATGAGCAGTTCTTC.

The gene calls are TRBV13 and TRBJ1-1; a weak D match, TRBD1 (6 bases). The V end was cut by 1 base, the J end by 1 base, with 13 bases between. CDR3 size: 16 residues. The V gene's germline CDR1 is PRHDT and CDR2 FYEKMQ (reference sequence). The CDR3 DNA is TGTGCCAGCAGCTTAGAAGGGGGACAACCGAACACTGAAGCTTTCTTT. This sequence encodes CASSLEGGQPNTEAFF.

The V call is TRBV9, the J call TRBJ2-1, with 8 bases aligning to TRBD2. The CDR3 is 16 amino acids. Germline CDR1 SGDLS, CDR2 YYNGEE. V shed 4 bases and J 2 bases; nucleotides not matched to a gene: 8. CDR3 DNA: TGTGCCAGCAGCCTAGGGGGTAGCGGGGCCTACAATGAGCAGTTCTTC. It translates to CASSLGGSGAYNEQFF.